The rows below give T cell receptor beta chains drawn from one sample of a study of blood T cell repertoires in COVID-19. Produced via immunoSEQ multiplex PCR; TCRdb's table is partial and in-frame only. The sample holds around 93,000 clones, roughly 88% seen once. The source material was peripheral blood. These receptor sequences come from a young man with COVID-19, enrolled during active disease. The CDR3 runs from the conserved cysteine through the conserved F or W. The order of the fields is D gene, J gene, V gene, clone size, CDR3 protein. The D gene is left open where the match is weak. Clone size is given for some rows only: seen once, a few or many times, or a class if the clone is expanded.

D gene: TRBD2; J gene: TRBJ2-1; V gene: TRBV19; clone size: -; CDR3 protein: CASSISLVLRTSGRAYSYNEQFF
D gene: -; J gene: TRBJ2-3; V gene: TRBV23-1; clone size: -; CDR3 protein: CASSQSGVADTQYF
D gene: -; J gene: TRBJ2-2; V gene: TRBV5-5; clone size: -; CDR3 protein: CASRGLNTGELFF
D gene: TRBD1; J gene: TRBJ2-2; V gene: TRBV7-9; clone size: -; CDR3 protein: CASSSPGQGGTGELFF
D gene: -; J gene: TRBJ2-1; V gene: TRBV19; clone size: -; CDR3 protein: CASSIVPGTYNEQFF
D gene: -; J gene: TRBJ2-7; V gene: TRBV11-1; clone size: few; CDR3 protein: CASSFPAYEQYF
D gene: -; J gene: TRBJ2-2; V gene: TRBV13; clone size: -; CDR3 protein: CASSLGLAQPANTGELFF
D gene: -; J gene: TRBJ1-1; V gene: TRBV6-5; clone size: -; CDR3 protein: CASSYGPAGMNTEAFF
D gene: -; J gene: TRBJ2-7; V gene: TRBV10-2; clone size: -; CDR3 protein: CASGQRVSYEQYF
D gene: -; J gene: TRBJ2-7; V gene: TRBV6-2/TRBV6-3; clone size: -; CDR3 protein: CASSYLEDGYSTYEQYF
D gene: TRBD2; J gene: TRBJ2-3; V gene: TRBV28; clone size: -; CDR3 protein: CASSLVLAGGLYTDTQYF
D gene: TRBD2; J gene: TRBJ2-3; V gene: TRBV7-2; clone size: -; CDR3 protein: CASSLGGRAPSTDTQYF
D gene: -; J gene: TRBJ2-3; V gene: TRBV11-2; clone size: -; CDR3 protein: CASSPLDTQYF
D gene: -; J gene: TRBJ2-7; V gene: TRBV10-1; clone size: -; CDR3 protein: CASSESTRGEQYF
D gene: -; J gene: TRBJ2-7; V gene: TRBV19; clone size: -; CDR3 protein: CASSLGATYEQYF
D gene: -; J gene: TRBJ1-6; V gene: TRBV28; clone size: -; CDR3 protein: CASSFLKGLLHF
D gene: TRBD2; J gene: TRBJ2-7; V gene: TRBV5-4; clone size: -; CDR3 protein: CASSLELAGSYEQYF
D gene: TRBD2; J gene: TRBJ2-1; V gene: TRBV28; clone size: -; CDR3 protein: CASSSGGAVDNEQFF
D gene: -; J gene: TRBJ2-3; V gene: TRBV9; clone size: once; CDR3 protein: CASSPRWSDTSTDTQYF
D gene: -; J gene: TRBJ1-5; V gene: TRBV6-2/TRBV6-3; clone size: -; CDR3 protein: CASSYWGTGEYQPQHF
D gene: -; J gene: TRBJ1-1; V gene: TRBV25-1; clone size: -; CDR3 protein: CASSIMETEAFF
D gene: TRBD2; J gene: TRBJ2-1; V gene: TRBV30; clone size: -; CDR3 protein: CAWSWRTSGRGYNEQFF
D gene: -; J gene: TRBJ1-2; V gene: TRBV9; clone size: -; CDR3 protein: CASSVAGADYGYTF
D gene: TRBD1; J gene: TRBJ1-2; V gene: TRBV5-1; clone size: -; CDR3 protein: CASSLVGTGISYGYTF
D gene: -; J gene: TRBJ2-5; V gene: TRBV11-2; clone size: -; CDR3 protein: CASSLTQETQYF
D gene: -; J gene: TRBJ1-4; V gene: TRBV29-1; clone size: -; CDR3 protein: CSVEEAGLREKLFF
D gene: TRBD2; J gene: TRBJ2-1; V gene: TRBV20-1; clone size: -; CDR3 protein: CSASGREGSYNEQFF
D gene: TRBD1; J gene: TRBJ1-2; V gene: TRBV20-1; clone size: -; CDR3 protein: CSAGQGIGYTF
D gene: -; J gene: TRBJ1-1; V gene: TRBV10-2; clone size: -; CDR3 protein: CASSEMQGVAFF
D gene: TRBD1; J gene: TRBJ1-5; V gene: TRBV13; clone size: -; CDR3 protein: CASSSSGTGPPQHF
D gene: TRBD2; J gene: TRBJ2-5; V gene: TRBV14; clone size: -; CDR3 protein: CASSQEAGGTRAGVQYF
D gene: -; J gene: TRBJ1-5; V gene: TRBV7-9; clone size: -; CDR3 protein: CASSLADQPQHF
D gene: TRBD1; J gene: TRBJ2-2; V gene: TRBV7-9; clone size: -; CDR3 protein: CASSPPGTGDTGELFF
D gene: TRBD1; J gene: TRBJ2-2; V gene: TRBV24-1; clone size: -; CDR3 protein: CATSKGQGLAGELFF
D gene: -; J gene: TRBJ1-2; V gene: TRBV9; clone size: -; CDR3 protein: CASSDRVGGYTF
D gene: TRBD1; J gene: TRBJ1-1; V gene: TRBV7-8; clone size: -; CDR3 protein: CASSEGQGLREAFF
D gene: -; J gene: TRBJ2-7; V gene: TRBV30; clone size: -; CDR3 protein: CAWIGKTYEQYF
D gene: -; J gene: TRBJ2-5; V gene: TRBV28; clone size: -; CDR3 protein: CASSFYNEALQETQYF
D gene: -; J gene: TRBJ1-6; V gene: TRBV19; clone size: -; CDR3 protein: CASSNSYNSPLHF
D gene: -; J gene: TRBJ2-3; V gene: TRBV11-3; clone size: -; CDR3 protein: CASSPGGMSTDTQYF
D gene: -; J gene: TRBJ1-2; V gene: TRBV29-1; clone size: -; CDR3 protein: CSVVSLYGYTF
D gene: -; J gene: TRBJ1-5; V gene: TRBV3-1/TRBV3-2; clone size: -; CDR3 protein: CASSQDLAGQPQHF
D gene: TRBD1; J gene: TRBJ2-4; V gene: TRBV7-2; clone size: few; CDR3 protein: CASSLGGQGGIQYF
D gene: -; J gene: TRBJ2-5; V gene: TRBV13; clone size: -; CDR3 protein: CASSLTPETQYF
D gene: TRBD2; J gene: TRBJ2-1; V gene: TRBV9; clone size: -; CDR3 protein: CASSPSSGDYNEQFF
D gene: TRBD2; J gene: TRBJ2-1; V gene: TRBV9; clone size: -; CDR3 protein: CASSVGLAAYNEQFF
D gene: -; J gene: TRBJ2-7; V gene: TRBV21-1; clone size: -; CDR3 protein: CASSKARYWASGSPYEQYF
D gene: TRBD1; J gene: TRBJ1-2; V gene: TRBV9; clone size: -; CDR3 protein: CASSVTGGAGYGYTF
D gene: -; J gene: TRBJ2-1; V gene: TRBV29-1; clone size: -; CDR3 protein: CSVRDPGLEQFF
D gene: -; J gene: TRBJ1-5; V gene: TRBV21-1; clone size: -; CDR3 protein: CARPHRAEGSNQPQHF
D gene: -; J gene: TRBJ2-2; V gene: TRBV24-1; clone size: -; CDR3 protein: CATSDYGNTGELFF
D gene: -; J gene: TRBJ2-7; V gene: TRBV20-1; clone size: once; CDR3 protein: CSASGPNSIGSYEQYF
D gene: TRBD1; J gene: TRBJ1-5; V gene: TRBV20-1; clone size: -; CDR3 protein: CSASSRTGGDQPQHF
D gene: TRBD2; J gene: TRBJ2-7; V gene: TRBV19; clone size: -; CDR3 protein: CASSYTAGSNEQYF
D gene: -; J gene: TRBJ1-1; V gene: TRBV4-1; clone size: -; CDR3 protein: CASSHYRDKEAFF
D gene: TRBD2; J gene: TRBJ2-1; V gene: TRBV9; clone size: -; CDR3 protein: CASSYGTSGSYEQFF